The 20 T cell receptor beta chains given below trace back to one sample, sequenced in a study of shared clonotypes between healthy human individuals. Clones were sequenced by immunoSEQ multiplex PCR, and TCRdb holds only the in-frame ones, with some missing. The table has hundreds of thousands of clones, 95% to 96% seen once. The naive CD8 fraction comprised CD45RO-negative cells positively selected for CCR7 and excluded terminally differentiated effector memory CD45RA+ cells. The sequenced sample was naive CD8+ T cells sorted from blood. These receptors were taken from a woman younger than 45 in good health.

V and J are TRBV13 and TRBJ2-1, with a tentative D call TRBD2 (5 bases). The CDR3 consists of 13 residues. Germline-derived CDR1 and CDR2 are PRHDT and FYEKMQ (reference sequence). V lost 4 bases and J lost 13, with 17 bases in between. The CDR3 spells CASSSGSSSGQFF. Here the CDR3 DNA reads TGTGCCAGCAGCTCGGGATCTTCCTCGGGACAGTTCTTC. The variable domain in full, completed from reference TRBV13 and TRBJ2-1, reads AAGVIQSPRHLIKEKRETATLKCYPIPRHDTVYWYQQGPGQDPQFLISFYEKMQSDKGSIPDRFSAQQFSDYHSELNMSSLELGDSALYFCASSSGSSSGQFFGPGTRLTVL.

The J gene is TRBJ2-1, the V gene TRBV2, with D possibly matching TRBD1 (6 bases). Per the germline V gene, CDR1 is SNHLY and CDR2 is FYNNEI. The CDR3 is made up of 16 amino acids. V was cut by 2 bases and J by 4 bases, with 15 bases left in between. CDR3 bases: TGTGCCAGCAGTGAAAAGGTGCAGGGGCTATACAATGAGCAGTTCTTC. It yields the protein CASSEKVQGLYNEQFF.

V gene TRBV7-9 combines with J gene TRBJ2-3; weak D call: TRBD1 (5 bases). Germline V lookup: CDR1 SEHNR, CDR2 FQNEAQ (reference sequence). This CDR3 comprises 12 residues. V lost 5 bases to trimming and J lost 6 bases, with 9 bases between them. CDR3 amino acids: CASSLSGDTQYF. The CDR3 bases are TGTGCCAGCAGCCTATCAGGGGATACGCAGTATTTT.

This rearrangement joins TRBV4-2 to TRBJ2-7; TRBD2 matches 13 bases. The trim removed 3 bases at V and 3 bases at J, leaving 5 bases unmatched. The germline gives CDR1 LGHNA, CDR2 YNFKEQ. The CDR3 is made up of 16 amino acids. CDR3 residues: CASSQGLAGLNYEQYF. The DNA for the CDR3 is TGTGCCAGCAGCCAGGGACTAGCGGGGTTAAACTACGAGCAGTACTTC.

The DNA of the CDR3 is TGTGCCAGCAGCTTTTTCCCGGGGGTAAACACTGAAGCTTTCTTT. It specifies CASSFFPGVNTEAFF. The chain joins TRBV11-2 to TRBJ1-1, with a weak D call TRBD1 (5 bases). The V gene lost 3 bases and the J gene lost 2 bases, with 13 bases spanning the gap. Germline lookup yields CDR1 SGHAT and CDR2 FQNNGV. The CDR3 has 15 residues.

The CDR3 loop reads CASSKGDQVYGYTF. The CDR3 nucleotides read TGTGCCAGCAGTAAGGGGGATCAAGTGTATGGCTACACCTTC. The rearrangement uses TRBV6-5 and TRBJ1-2, with D maybe TRBD1 (6 bases). This CDR3 contains 14 residues. CDR1 MNHEY and CDR2 SVGAGI come from the germline V gene. Trimming took off 5 bases at V and 5 bases at J, with 15 bases between the two ends.

V is TRBV5-6 and J is TRBJ1-3; 9 bases align to TRBD1. Germline V gene lookup returns CDR1 SGHDT and CDR2 YYEEEE. Losses at the gene ends were 7 bases for V and 4 bases for J; bases not matched to a gene: 9. CDR3 length equals 15 residues. The CDR3 DNA is TGTGCCAGCGAAATACAGGGGGCGGGAGGAAACACCATATATTTT. Translation gives CASEIQGAGGNTIYF.

The rearrangement uses TRBV11-2 and TRBJ2-1, with 7 bases identical to TRBD2. In germline, CDR1 is SGHAT, CDR2 FQNNGV. CDR3 length equals 15 residues. V lost 6 bases to trimming and J lost 7 bases; unmatched junction nucleotides: 12. The CDR3 nucleotides are TGTGCCAGCAGACCTTTAGCGGGCCCGTGGAATGAGCAGTTCTTC. Translating it yields CASRPLAGPWNEQFF.

V and J are TRBV11-3 and TRBJ2-5; D is perhaps TRBD1 (6 bases). Germline lookup yields CDR1 SGHNT and CDR2 YENEEA. The V gene lost 2 bases and the J gene lost 3 bases, with 7 bases spanning the gap. The CDR3 consists of 13 residues. CDR3 protein: CASSLPGEETQYF. CDR3 DNA: TGTGCCAGCAGCTTACCAGGGGAAGAGACCCAGTACTTC. The complete variable domain, with remaining parts taken from reference TRBV11-3 and TRBJ2-5, reads EAGVVQSPRYKIIEKKQPVAFWCNPISGHNTLYWYLQNLGQGPELLIRYENEEAVDDSQLPKDRFSAERLKGVDSTLKIQPAELGDSAVYLCASSLPGEETQYFGPGTRLLVL.

Points on this clone: Other DNA sequences in this specimen translate into the identical CDR3. V and J are TRBV27 and TRBJ2-7; perhaps TRBD1 as D (5 bases). Per the germline V gene, CDR1 is MNHEY and CDR2 is SMNVEV (reference sequence). The CDR3 loop spans 13 amino acids. Trimming shortened V by 3 bases and J by 3 bases, and 9 bases separated the two germline ends. CDR3 nucleotide sequence: TGTGCCAGCAGTTTGGGTACAGGCTACGAGCAGTACTTC. Amino acid sequence: CASSLGTGYEQYF.

The CDR3 nucleotides are TGCGCCAGCAGTCGGGTACCTGAGTTCGCGAACACCGGGGAGCTGTTTTTT. As protein: CASSRVPEFANTGELFF. V usage is TRBV4-1 and J usage is TRBJ2-2; D ambiguous. V lost 6 bases, J lost 0 bases, and 17 bases lay in between. Per germline, CDR1 MGHRA and CDR2 YSYEKL. CDR3 length: 17 amino acids.

The chain couples TRBV6-5 to TRBJ1-1; D not resolved. The V end lost 5 bases, the J end lost 6 bases, and 19 bases lay between the germline ends. The CDR3 is 15 amino acids. The germline gives CDR1 MNHEY, CDR2 SVGAGI. CDR3: CASSRGETFFAEAFF. The CDR3 DNA sequence: TGTGCCAGCAGTCGAGGAGAAACATTCTTCGCTGAAGCTTTCTTT.

The rearrangement uses TRBV6-5 and TRBJ1-1; no clear D. CDR1 is MNHEY, CDR2 SVGAGI, per germline. The CDR3 consists of 15 residues. V was clipped by 0 bases and J by 2 bases, with 10 bases between them. CDR3 in amino acids: CASSYSSESNTEAFF. CDR3 DNA sequence: TGTGCCAGCAGTTACTCGTCGGAGAGTAACACTGAAGCTTTCTTT.

The chain is built from TRBV7-9 and TRBJ2-5; no clear D. This CDR3 comprises 16 residues. V lost 3 bases and J 3 bases, leaving 17 bases between the germline ends. Germline CDR1 and CDR2: SEHNR and FQNEAQ (reference sequence). The CDR3 DNA sequence: TGTGCCAGCAGCTTGGATACGTCGCCAGGAGAAGAGACCCAGTACTTC. Protein sequence: CASSLDTSPGEETQYF.

The genes are TRBV7-3 and TRBJ1-2; D unclear. Germline CDR1 is SGHTA and CDR2 is FQGTGA. The CDR3 length is 13 residues. V was pared by 1 base and J by 8 bases, with 11 bases between. In DNA, the CDR3 is TGTGCCAGCAGCTTAATTGGTGACGGAGGCTACACCTTC. It encodes CASSLIGDGGYTF.

The chain links TRBV27 to TRBJ1-1, with unresolved D. The CDR3 length is 13 residues. V lost 6 bases and J lost 0, with 8 bases in between. From germline, CDR1 is MNHEY and CDR2 SMNVEV (reference sequence). This chain's CDR3 is CASRVTLNTEAFF. The CDR3 DNA reads as TGTGCCAGCAGGGTGACACTGAACACTGAAGCTTTCTTT.

V usage is TRBV28 and J usage is TRBJ2-1; D remains ambiguous. Trimming stripped 2 bases from V and 5 bases from J, with 10 bases between. CDR3 length: 14 residues. The germline V gene encodes CDR1 MDHEN and CDR2 SYDVKM. In DNA, the CDR3 is TGTGCCAGCAGTTTAGTGGCCGTAGACAATGAGCAGTTCTTC. Translated, it gives CASSLVAVDNEQFF.

Regarding this clone: The sample holds other DNA sequences that translate to the same CDR3. This chain links TRBV19 with TRBJ2-7, with 8 bases lining up with TRBD1. This CDR3 comprises 14 residues. Germline V gene data show CDR1 as LNHDA and CDR2 as SQIVND (reference sequence). The junction had 7 bases not matched to a gene; V was cut back by 5 bases and J by 4 bases. DNA for the CDR3: TGTGCCAGTAGTTCTGGGACAGGAGGTTACGAGCAGTACTTC. Protein sequence: CASSSGTGGYEQYF.

Details on this clone: This sample includes further DNA sequences coding for the same CDR3. This chain links TRBV5-6 with TRBJ1-5; the D gene is possibly TRBD1 (6 bases). Germline lookup yields CDR1 SGHDT and CDR2 YYEEEE. Trimming removed 3 bases from V and 2 bases from J, with 9 bases in between. The CDR3 is made up of 14 amino acids. CDR3 DNA sequence: TGTGCCAGCAGCTACAGACAGGGCAATCAGCCCCAGCATTTT. Protein sequence: CASSYRQGNQPQHF.

This chain connects TRBV9 to TRBJ2-2; possibly TRBD2 for D (6 bases). The germline V and J ends were trimmed by 4 bases and 1 base, with 23 bases remaining between them. The CDR3 spans 19 residues. Per the germline V gene, CDR1 is SGDLS and CDR2 is YYNGEE. The CDR3 DNA follows: TGTGCCAGCAGCATCCGTCCGGGGGTCGGCGGGCAGAACACCGGGGAGCTGTTTTTT. Its translation: CASSIRPGVGGQNTGELFF.